Listed below are T cell receptor beta chains from one sample, sequenced in a study of cytomegalovirus exposure and HLA in healthy donors. Data came from immunoSEQ multiplex PCR; TCRdb stores just in-frame clones and leaves some out. The sample holds tens of thousands of clones, 90% to 95% seen once. Source material: PBMCs. The source is a woman aged 25 to 39 in good health and CMV-seronegative. Both conserved end residues are part of each CDR3.

j_call v_call cdr3_aa
TRBJ2-7 TRBV6-5 CASSYGTSGEGYEQYF
TRBJ2-3 TRBV11-2 CASSFWDWASGITTDTQYF
TRBJ1-2 TRBV28 CASSFGGSYGYTF
TRBJ1-5 TRBV19 CASSKTEQPQHF
TRBJ1-1 TRBV4-3 CASSQDWAGNTEAFF
TRBJ2-3 TRBV5-1 CASSLQPSGTDTQYF
TRBJ2-2 TRBV4-1 CASSQESSGRVGGELFF
TRBJ2-1 TRBV19 CASSRGGQNNEQFF
TRBJ2-7 TRBV11-2 CASRLMTGGAYEQYF
TRBJ2-1 TRBV9 CASSVPSGNDNEQFF
TRBJ2-3 TRBV14 CASSQAGLENTQYF
TRBJ1-5 TRBV6-6 CASSSGQANQPQHF
TRBJ1-5 TRBV12-5 CASGEGQPQHF
TRBJ1-2 TRBV4-2 CASSQGGPTTGPPDGYTF
TRBJ2-1 TRBV6-5 CASSYGAGSGNEQFF
TRBJ2-5 TRBV5-8 CASSPRGMRETQYF
TRBJ1-2 TRBV5-6 CASSLYMGAGGYTF
TRBJ1-5 TRBV5-5 CASSLGRDQPQHF